This T cell receptor beta chain was recorded in a study of shared clonotypes between healthy human individuals. This clone was seen just once. The antigen remains undetermined. Other DNA sequences in the same sample also yield this CDR3. Measured with immunoSEQ multiplex PCR; TCRdb has only the in-frame clones, and not every one. The sample consists of 1.6 million or so clones, more than 95% of them appearing once. The CDR3 length is 13 residues. The V gene lost 2 bases and the J gene lost 2 bases, with 3 bases spanning the gap. From germline, CDR1 is MDHEN and CDR2 SYDVKM. Study-level results: Estimated richness values were generally larger in naive subsets than in memory subsets.

The TCR sequence derives from a man younger than 40 in good health. The V call is TRBV28, the J call TRBJ2-2; D gene unclear. Sequences were obtained from naive CD4+ T cells sorted from blood. Sample subset: CD45RA+ positively selected. The CDR3 coding sequence is TGTGCCAGCAGTTTACGCAACACCGGGGAGCTGTTTTTT. Translated: CASSLRNTGELFF. Filled out from reference TRBV28 and TRBJ2-2, the complete variable domain reads DVKVTQSSRYLVKRTGEKVFLECVQDMDHENMFWYRQDPGLGLRLIYFSYDVKMKEKGDIPEGYSVSREKKERFSLILESASTNQTSMYLCASSLRNTGELFFGEGSRLTVL.